The clone carrying this T cell receptor (beta chain) was counted at least ten times. Its target is not known. This sample is part of a study of neurological immune-mediated disorders. In germline, CDR1 is SGHVS, CDR2 FQNEAQ. CDR3 size: 13 residues. Between the trimmed V and J ends, which lost 2 bases and 7 bases, there was a span of 12 bases. General observations from the study: Private repertoires in all groups were suggested by the finding that expanded clones across subjects shared no CDR3 amino acid sequences.

The cDNA was generated by 5'RACE with 10-nucleotide random UMIs. TCRdb re-called the 5' RACE reads with MiXCR, one entry per CDR3 protein. The sample shows about 33,000 distinct CDR3 sequences, approximately 1.5% of them seen only once. This sequence joins TRBV7-8 and TRBJ2-7; unclear D gene. Sequencing used PBMCs. This TCR derives from a woman aged 25 to 39 with multiple sclerosis. CDR3 in amino acids: CASSLRLSTEQYF. DNA of the CDR3: TGTGCCAGCAGCTTAAGGCTTTCGACTGAGCAGTACTTC.